The clone carrying this TCR beta chain was counted only a few times. Its specificity is unknown. Unrecorded immune exposures were likely, despite nominal health at sampling. This record comes from a study of cytomegalovirus exposure and HLA in healthy donors. Study findings and constraints: Earlier analysis found most TCR beta V segments productive about 90% or about 30% of the time. V- and J-gene trimming of TCR beta was linked (in a later analysis) to a missense DCLRE1C variant.

This CDR3 is 15 amino acids long. Germline CDR1 reads SGHAT; CDR2 reads FQNNGV. With 3 bases clipped from V and 5 bases from J, the junction kept 7 bases outside the gene matches. PCR used 60 Vbeta primers and 13 Jbeta primers. Produced via immunoSEQ multiplex PCR; TCRdb's table is partial and in-frame only. The sample has about 130,000 clones, roughly four fifths seen once. The source material was PBMCs. The source is a man aged 25-45 years in good health and CMV-seronegative. The chain links TRBV11-2 to TRBJ1-1, with 9 bases aligning to TRBD1. CDR3 region: CASSFTRQGETEAFF. The CDR3 nucleotides are TGTGCCAGCAGCTTCACAAGACAGGGGGAAACTGAAGCTTTCTTT.